A selection of T cell receptor beta chains follows, all from one sample in a study of cytomegalovirus exposure and HLA in healthy donors. TCRdb keeps only in-frame clones here, not all; method: immunoSEQ multiplex PCR. The data contain 150,000 to 200,000 clones, 80% to 90% of them singletons. The sequenced sample was PBMCs. The receptors here all came from a man aged 18 to 30 in good health and CMV-seropositive. Each CDR3 is given without its conserved first and last residue.

V gene	J gene	CDR3 protein
TRBV14	TRBJ2-7	ASSPTLFEQY
TRBV4-2	TRBJ2-3	ASSQGGGGATDTQY
TRBV29-1	TRBJ1-2	SVEDNTGYGYT
TRBV11-2	TRBJ1-2	ASSSFQGMGYGYT
TRBV2	TRBJ2-3	AIRRGPTADTQY
TRBV7-2	TRBJ1-3	ASQPKTGAGNTIY
TRBV27	TRBJ2-7	ASSLSGRGQY
TRBV29-1	TRBJ1-1	SVMADTEAF
TRBV28	TRBJ2-7	ASSWRQGSYEQY
TRBV9	TRBJ1-1	ASSGQGPRTEAF
TRBV5-6	TRBJ1-1	ASSSDRVGTEAF
TRBV2	TRBJ1-1	ASRGIDRGIEAF
TRBV4-1	TRBJ1-3	ASSQEGQGSGNTIY
TRBV30	TRBJ1-2	AWSHPTRQNGYT
TRBV27	TRBJ1-2	ASSLRQGRGGYT
TRBV29-1	TRBJ1-2	SASWRDYGYT